The TCR beta chain described here comes from a study of cytomegalovirus exposure and HLA in healthy donors (dated by TCRdb to between 2016 and 2019). Looking at the study overall: According to an earlier analysis of a few hundred of the donors, roughly 180 million T cells yielded roughly 110 million unique TCR beta sequences and approximately 300 Gb of sequence data. An early release that covered 640 HLA-typed donors contained 250 to 350 gigabases of sequencing data and tens of millions of unique TCR sequences. Among the roughly 370 genotyped donors, about 83% belonged to the genetic ancestry cluster associated with self-reported Caucasian donors. The aim of the study was to test whether cataloging public T cell receptors could identify signatures of past pathogen exposure. The study profiled the T cell repertoires of 500 to 800 subjects by immunosequencing and related them to cytomegalovirus serostatus. A separate validation cohort of roughly 130 different subjects was used in addition to the roughly 700-subject first cohort. The study combined high-throughput TCR immunosequencing, statistical association of individual TCRs with disease status, and machine learning to predict cytomegalovirus infection status. In a later analysis, previously published TCR beta repertoires from about 670 donors were re-analyzed and high-resolution HLA genotyping was added so that TCR occurrence patterns could be studied. Rather than drawing on any new phenotypic data, the later analysis identified candidate immune exposures from TCR beta sequences and the way those sequences occurred across donors. To decide whether each TCR beta V gene segment behaved as functional or pseudogenic, an earlier analysis of some 600 of the donors relied on high-throughput TCR beta sequencing. Donor age, sex, ethnicity and CMV serostatus were compiled together with the repertoire data. A later genetic analysis used genome-wide SNP genotypes for about 60% of the roughly 700 donors, treating that subset as a discovery cohort. Every repertoire in the discovery cohort had been generated on one and the same sequencing platform. HLA typing covered class I and class II loci at four-digit resolution. The number of donors typed differed by locus, with about 629-630 for A, B, C, DRB1 and DQB1, around 500 for DQA1, 600 to 610 for DPA1, and some 440 for DPB1. Because of strong linkage in the cohort, 4 to 6 DR-DQ haplotypes were treated as single units for association and clustering. Across 398 genotyped donors of the cohort, an average of roughly 250,000 unique TCR beta nucleotide sequences per donor were sequenced, and 15% to 20% of those sequences were non-productive.

Worth noting for this clone: What antigen it recognizes has not been identified. Within one base of it there is no much larger clone, and no base qualities were kept. This CDR3 is also generated by other DNA sequences in the sample.

Broader findings and caveats from the paper: A further reported finding was that TCR beta sequences accurately predicted the HLA-A and HLA-B alleles for most subjects in the first cohort. According to a later analysis, parvovirus B19, influenza, CMV and Epstein-Barr virus appeared linked to several top co-occurrence clusters. Assigning TCR associations to individual alleles was difficult when HLA alleles, especially DR and DQ, strongly co-occurred. In a later genetic analysis, a missense DCLRE1C variant was associated with V-gene and J-gene trimming of TCR beta chains, and the association was replicated in an independent cohort. CMV serostatus was the only immune exposure information available for the cohort. The earlier analysis of approximately 590 of the donors excluded 15 to 20 rarely observed V segments, including chromosome 9 orphons, because counts were too low. A later genetic analysis reported fewer N-insertions in productive TCRs among donors in an Asian-associated ancestry cluster than the approximately 700-donor mean. According to the authors, the approach could potentially be generalized to other disease states and immunological phenotypes. The sequencing pipeline was judged likely to have produced a cluster of highly shared sequence variants as a technical artifact. Compared with equally common non-associated chains, HLA-associated TCR beta chains in a later analysis were more clonally expanded and had lower generation probabilities. Broadly in line with IMGT annotations, most TCR beta V segments showed up in productive rearrangements about 90% or about 30% of the time in an earlier analysis of a few hundred of the donors. The 87-base-pair reads could not distinguish some IMGT-functional V segments, including TRBV6-2 and TRBV6-3, so those segments were excluded. Cytomegalovirus status was reported to be diagnosed by the classifier with high specificity and sensitivity in both the original and validation cohorts. In a later analysis, the rate of TCR association differed among HLA loci, with DRB1 alleles having the most associated TCRs and HLA-C alleles having the fewest. Roughly uniform sequencing depth across donors was assumed in presence/absence analyses, although this assumption may not hold. In vitro tests confirmed that a few of the cytomegalovirus-associated TCR beta chains recognize cytomegalovirus antigens. A later analysis found that most CMV-associated TCR beta chains appeared HLA-restricted, with HLA associations seemingly driven largely by CMV exposure. The study gave a list of under 200 TCR beta chains associated with cytomegalovirus. Correlated functional status among segregating V segments might be attributable to linkage disequilibrium, but an unknown experimental factor could not be ruled out. In this cohort, only TCR beta chains were sequenced, and detectable features were limited by the absence of alpha or paired-chain data. HLA typing was unavailable for some donors at each locus, so association tests used only the typed subset. In a later analysis, 16,951 TCR beta sequences were associated with specific HLA alleles at a false discovery rate of 0.05. Most TCR sequences were seen in very few donors, while some public TCRs were found in many individuals.

The cohort was made up of 500 to 800 healthy bone marrow donors. At the time of sampling, every cohort member was nominally healthy, though immune exposures that went unrecorded were likely present. The donor was CMV seropositive and belonged to the group of 250 to 300 seropositive cohort members. Every donor gave a peripheral blood sample, and the peripheral blood mononuclear cells from that sample were used for TCR beta sequencing. The Qiagen DNeasy Blood Extraction Kit was used to extract genomic DNA from the blood cell samples. For CDR1 and CDR2, the germline V gene lists SGHAT and FQNNGV. Spanning cysteine to phenylalanine, the CDR3 consists of 12 amino acids. CDR3 DNA is the only sequence kept; it has 36 bases, read in frame from the first base. V is reduced by 6 bases and J by 5 bases, leaving a spacing of 10 bases between them. To prepare the library, the immunoSEQ multiplex PCR assay was applied. For the multiplex PCR, a mixture combining 60 forward primers for TCR Vbeta segments and 13 reverse primers for TCR Jbeta segments was used. The CDR3 region of rearranged TCR beta genes was amplified from genomic DNA by a multiplex PCR assay. The amplified TCR beta libraries were sequenced on the Illumina HiSeq System as 87-base-pair reads. On the study's bioinformatics: A later analysis counted approximately 74 million unique TCR beta chains across the 550 to 800 repertoires, and 9.5 million to 11 million of these chains were shared by at least two donors. Raw reads were error-corrected and collapsed into unique sequences with a nearest-neighbor algorithm that merged closely related sequences to remove PCR and sequencing errors. Alignment of CDR3 sequences to IMGT reference sequences was used to assign V, D and J gene segments. For a sequence to be retained, a match of at least six nucleotides was required to both a V gene segment and a J gene segment. A rearrangement was called productive if the CDR3 had no stop codons and remained in frame with V and J, and every other rearrangement was called non-productive. CDR3 was defined according to IMGT convention as the region running from the second conserved V-encoded cysteine to the conserved J-encoded phenylalanine. Sequences without an unambiguous match to a single V gene segment were excluded from the earlier analysis of about 630 of the donors. In an earlier analysis of around 600 of the donors, V segments were called functional above 56.7% productive rearrangements and were called segregating when the between-donor standard deviation exceeded 5%. A statistical classification framework was built for diagnosing cytomegalovirus status from the catalog of TCR beta chain sequences. In a later analysis, V and J genes were assigned by comparing TCR nucleotide sequences against IMGT/GENE-DB human TR gene sequences. The TCRdist pipeline was used in a later analysis to assign CDR3 sequences and most-parsimonious VDJ recombination scenarios. In a later analysis, each TCR beta chain was defined by its CDR3 amino acid sequence together with its V-gene family, and reads without a unique V-gene family were excluded. To address suspected cross-contamination and a sequencing artifact, a later analysis removed a few hundred highly shared, low-generation-probability nucleotide sequences. A later analysis calculated a clonal expansion index for each public chain from normalized within-repertoire ranks of inferred template counts. In a later analysis, generation probabilities were computed using a VDJ recombination model fitted to out-of-frame rearrangements, and the results were checked against IGoR. In a later analysis, hypergeometric tests were used to score TCR-TCR, TCR-HLA and TCR-CMV co-occurrence, with a repertoire-size bias correction applied to TCR pairs. A later analysis estimated false discovery rates by permuting HLA or CMV assignments 20 times. A later analysis grouped co-occurring TCRs with DBSCAN, adding TCRdist sequence similarity when clustering within HLA-allele-positive subsets. Repertoires with fewer than 30,000 or more than 120,000 public chains were left out of co-occurrence clustering, as were about five repertoires with anomalous nucleotide sharing. Imported from immuneACCESS, the table was reduced by TCRdb to in-frame sequences with V and J called. These copies leave out some clones; in studies compared against another copy, an unresolved V gene accounts for under half, and the cause of the remainder is not known. Clone size and the V and J calls come from that table; the DNA yielded D and trimming. Across this sample there are roughly 100,000 clones, with around three quarters seen only once. Together, the top ten hold approximately 4.3% of the sample.

This chain joins TRBV11-2 to TRBJ2-5; TRBD2 might be the D gene, on 5 matching bases. Specimen: PBMCs. This TCR derives from a man aged 50-59 years in good health and CMV-seropositive. The CDR3 is CASSREGETQYF. The DNA sequence follows: TGTGCCAGCAGTCGTGAGGGCGAGACCCAGTACTTC.